The 10 T cell receptor beta chains below all came from one sample that was sequenced in a study of OX40 agonist ivuxolimab in advanced cancers. Some clones are missing from TCRdb's copy, which holds only in-frame ones; the method was immunoSEQ multiplex PCR. The table records more than 75,000 clones, over 75% of them present only once. This sample comprised CD4+ or CD8+ T cells sorted from blood, obtained in a trial of the OX40 agonist ivuxolimab. The source of these receptors is an adult with an advanced solid tumor such as melanoma, head and neck, liver or kidney cancer.

A few counts support this clone. The chain uses TRBV27 and TRBJ2-1, with D possibly being TRBD2 (6 bases). CDR3 length: 15 residues. The V end was cut by 3 bases, the J end by 0 bases, with 9 bases between. Germline V gene sequence: CDR1 MNHEY, CDR2 SMNVEV (reference sequence). The CDR3 DNA sequence: TGTGCCAGCAGTTTTTTGGGGGGCTCCTACAATGAGCAGTTCTTC. Protein: CASSFLGGSYNEQFF.

The J gene is TRBJ2-1, the V gene TRBV4-1; D is uncertain. Trimming stripped 0 bases from V and 8 bases from J, with 8 bases between. Germline loops: CDR1 MGHRA, CDR2 YSYEKL. This CDR3 contains 13 residues. This CDR3 reads CASSQDPDHEQFF. The CDR3 DNA sequence: TGCGCCAGCAGCCAAGATCCCGACCATGAGCAGTTCTTC.

This clone was found once. The rearrangement links TRBV6-5 to TRBJ2-7, with unresolved D. The CDR3 has 14 amino acids. CDR1 and CDR2 (germline): MNHEY, SVGAGI. The germline V and J ends were trimmed by 0 bases and 5 bases, with 11 bases remaining between them. The CDR3 protein is CASSYSTPRNEQYF. In DNA, the CDR3 is TGTGCCAGCAGTTACTCGACCCCCCGGAACGAGCAGTACTTC.

The chain uses TRBV7-2 and TRBJ2-2; D uncertain. Germline V gene sequence: CDR1 SGHTA, CDR2 FQGNSA. The CDR3 spans 12 residues. Trimming took off 4 bases at V and 4 bases at J, with 4 bases between the two ends. The CDR3 DNA is TGTGCCAGCAGCTCCCCCACCGGGGAGCTGTTTTTT. It specifies CASSSPTGELFF.

V is TRBV19 and J is TRBJ2-3, with TRBD2 matching over 10 bases. Germline V gives CDR1 LNHDA, CDR2 SQIVND (reference sequence). The V and J ends lost 5 bases and 1 base, in that order; junction bases with no gene match: 3. This CDR3 comprises 15 residues. The CDR3 loop reads CASSRTSGRTDTQYF. The CDR3 DNA follows: TGTGCCAGTAGTCGGACTAGCGGACGCACAGATACGCAGTATTTT.

The rearrangement joins TRBV18 to TRBJ2-2, with 12 bases matching TRBD2. CDR3 length equals 16 residues. Trimming took 6 bases from V and 5 from J; bases not matched to a gene: 7. Germline values: CDR1 KGHSH, CDR2 LQKENI. The CDR3 DNA reads TGTGCCAGCTCGTCGACTAGCGGGAGAGATACCGGGGAGCTGTTTTTT. Residues: CASSSTSGRDTGELFF.

The V and J genes are TRBV7-8 and TRBJ2-1; 13 nucleotides match TRBD2. Germline V gene sequence: CDR1 SGHVS, CDR2 FQNEAQ. J was trimmed by 6 bases and V by 5 bases; bases with no gene match: 7. CDR3 length: 16 residues. CDR3 loop: CASSETSGGAVNEQFF. CDR3 coding DNA: TGTGCCAGCAGCGAAACTAGCGGGGGGGCCGTCAATGAGCAGTTCTTC.

The chain joins TRBV10-1 to TRBJ1-1; possibly TRBD1 for D (6 bases). CDR1 WNHNN and CDR2 SYGVQD come from the germline V gene (reference sequence). V dropped 0 bases and J dropped 7 bases, with 9 bases sitting between them. The CDR3 is 13 amino acids. CDR3 in amino acids: CASSESGQLEAFF. CDR3 sequence (DNA): TGCGCCAGCAGTGAGTCCGGACAGCTTGAAGCTTTCTTT.

The chain employs TRBV2 and TRBJ2-1; D is perhaps TRBD2 (5 bases). This CDR3 region has 16 residues. From germline, CDR1 is SNHLY and CDR2 FYNNEI. The V end lost 5 bases, the J end lost 4 bases, and 18 bases lay between the germline ends. For the CDR3, the DNA is TGTGCCAGCAGTAAAGAGGAACTAGGGATTTACAATGAGCAGTTCTTC. Protein product: CASSKEELGIYNEQFF.

This chain joins TRBV6-1 and TRBJ1-5; TRBD1 might be the D (5 bases). CDR1 is MNHNS, CDR2 SASEGT, per germline. V lost 7 bases to trimming and J lost 0 bases, with 13 bases between them. This CDR3 comprises 15 residues. CDR3 in DNA: TGTGCCAGCAACTTAGGGGCGTATAGCAATCAGCCCCAGCATTTT. Protein sequence: CASNLGAYSNQPQHF.